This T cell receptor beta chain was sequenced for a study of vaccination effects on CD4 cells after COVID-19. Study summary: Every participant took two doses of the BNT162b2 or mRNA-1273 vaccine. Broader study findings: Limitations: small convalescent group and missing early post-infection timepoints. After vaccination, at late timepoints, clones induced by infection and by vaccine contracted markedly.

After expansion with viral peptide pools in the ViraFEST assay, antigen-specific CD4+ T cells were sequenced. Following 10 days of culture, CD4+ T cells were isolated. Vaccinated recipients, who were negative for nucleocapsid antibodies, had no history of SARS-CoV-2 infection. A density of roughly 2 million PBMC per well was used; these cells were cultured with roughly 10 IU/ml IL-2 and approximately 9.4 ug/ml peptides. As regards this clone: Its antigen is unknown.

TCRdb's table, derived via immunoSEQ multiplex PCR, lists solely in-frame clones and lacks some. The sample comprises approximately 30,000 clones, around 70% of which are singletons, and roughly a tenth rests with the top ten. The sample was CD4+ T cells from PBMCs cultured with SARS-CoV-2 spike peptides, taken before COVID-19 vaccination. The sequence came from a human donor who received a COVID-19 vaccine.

The CDR3 bases are TGTGCCAGCAGTGAAGCGCTTCCTCGCGGGGGGACTAGCACAGATACGCAGTATTTT. Its translation: CASSEALPRGGTSTDTQYF. The chain joins TRBV6-1 to TRBJ2-3; 8 nucleotides align to TRBD2. Germline CDR1 MNHNS, CDR2 SASEGT. This CDR3 has 19 residues. J was trimmed by 0 bases and V by 0 bases; bases with no gene match: 11.